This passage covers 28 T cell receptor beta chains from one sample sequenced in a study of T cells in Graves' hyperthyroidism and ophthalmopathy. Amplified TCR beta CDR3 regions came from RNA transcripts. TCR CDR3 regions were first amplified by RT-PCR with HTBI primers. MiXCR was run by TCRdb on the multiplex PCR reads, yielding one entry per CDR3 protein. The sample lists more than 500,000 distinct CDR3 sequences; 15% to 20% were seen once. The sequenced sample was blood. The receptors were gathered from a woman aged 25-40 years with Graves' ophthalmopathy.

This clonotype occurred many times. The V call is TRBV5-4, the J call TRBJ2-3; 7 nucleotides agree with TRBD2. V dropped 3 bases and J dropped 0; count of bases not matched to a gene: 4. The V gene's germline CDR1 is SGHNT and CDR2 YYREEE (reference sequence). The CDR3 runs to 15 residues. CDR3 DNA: TGTGCCAGCAGCTCTCAGCGGGACAGCACAGATACGCAGTATTTT. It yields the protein CASSSQRDSTDTQYF.

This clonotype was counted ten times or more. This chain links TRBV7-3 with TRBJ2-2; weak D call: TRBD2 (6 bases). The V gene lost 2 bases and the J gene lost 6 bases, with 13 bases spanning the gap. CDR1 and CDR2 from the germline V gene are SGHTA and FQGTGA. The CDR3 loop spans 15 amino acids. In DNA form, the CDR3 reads TGTGCCAGCAGCTTAGCGTCTAGCGATGCCGGGGAGCTGTTTTTT. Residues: CASSLASSDAGELFF.

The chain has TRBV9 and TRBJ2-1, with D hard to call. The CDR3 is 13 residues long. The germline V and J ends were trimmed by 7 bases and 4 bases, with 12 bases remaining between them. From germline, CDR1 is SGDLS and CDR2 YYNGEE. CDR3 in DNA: TGTGCCAGCGGCGGAACTCGGTACAATGAGCAGTTCTTC. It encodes CASGGTRYNEQFF.

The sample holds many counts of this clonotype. The CDR3 loop is CASSFPGSTEAFF. The CDR3 bases are TGTGCCAGCAGTTTCCCTGGAAGCACTGAAGCTTTCTTT. The chain joins TRBV28 to TRBJ1-1; D not resolved. V lost 3 bases, J lost 4 bases, and 9 bases lay in between. The CDR3 is 13 amino acids. The germline V gene encodes CDR1 MDHEN and CDR2 SYDVKM.

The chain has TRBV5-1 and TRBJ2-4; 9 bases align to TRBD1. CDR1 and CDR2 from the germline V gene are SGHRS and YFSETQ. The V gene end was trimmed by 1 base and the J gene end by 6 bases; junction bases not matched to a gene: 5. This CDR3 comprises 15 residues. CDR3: CASSLQQGALNIQYF. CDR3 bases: TGCGCCAGCAGCTTGCAACAGGGGGCCCTAAACATTCAGTACTTC. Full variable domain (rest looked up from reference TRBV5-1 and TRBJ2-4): KAGVTQTPRYLIKTRGQQVTLSCSPISGHRSVSWYQQTPGQGLQFLFEYFSETQRNKGNFPGRFSGRQFSNSRSEMNVSTLELGDSALYLCASSLQQGALNIQYFGAGTRLSVL.

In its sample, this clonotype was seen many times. The CDR3 is CASSFRGSADGYTF. The CDR3, as DNA: TGTGCCAGCAGTTTTAGGGGATCGGCGGATGGCTACACCTTC. J is TRBJ1-2 and V is TRBV12-3 or TRBV12-4, with a weak D call TRBD1 (5 bases). Trimming took off 3 bases at V and 6 bases at J, with 14 bases between the two ends. This CDR3 spans 14 amino acids.

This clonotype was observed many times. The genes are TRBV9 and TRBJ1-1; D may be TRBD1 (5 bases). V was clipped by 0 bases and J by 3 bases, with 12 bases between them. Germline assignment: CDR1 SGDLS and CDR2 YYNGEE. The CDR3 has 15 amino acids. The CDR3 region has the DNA TGTGCCAGCAGCGTAGGTGGAAGAGGGGACACTGAAGCTTTCTTT. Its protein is CASSVGGRGDTEAFF.

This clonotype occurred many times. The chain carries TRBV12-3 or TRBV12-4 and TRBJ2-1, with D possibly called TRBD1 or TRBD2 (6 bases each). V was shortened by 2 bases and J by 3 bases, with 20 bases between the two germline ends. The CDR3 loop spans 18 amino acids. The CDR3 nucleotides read TGTGCCAGCAGTTTATCCCACAGGGACTCTCCCTACTACAATGAGCAGTTCTTC. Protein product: CASSLSHRDSPYYNEQFF.

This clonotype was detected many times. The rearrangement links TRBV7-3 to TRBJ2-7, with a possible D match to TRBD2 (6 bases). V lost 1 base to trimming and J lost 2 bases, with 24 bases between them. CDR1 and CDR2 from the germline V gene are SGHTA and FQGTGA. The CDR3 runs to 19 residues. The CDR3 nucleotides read TGTGCCAGCAGCTTAAAAGGTTCTAGGGGCGGGAACTACGCCTACGAGCAGTACTTC. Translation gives CASSLKGSRGGNYAYEQYF.

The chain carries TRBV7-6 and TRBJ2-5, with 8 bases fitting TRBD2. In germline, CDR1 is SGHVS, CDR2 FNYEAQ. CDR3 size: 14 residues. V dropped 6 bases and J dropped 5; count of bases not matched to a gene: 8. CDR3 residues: CASSSPTGGETQYF. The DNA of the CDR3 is TGTGCCAGCAGTTCCCCTACGGGGGGGGAGACCCAGTACTTC.

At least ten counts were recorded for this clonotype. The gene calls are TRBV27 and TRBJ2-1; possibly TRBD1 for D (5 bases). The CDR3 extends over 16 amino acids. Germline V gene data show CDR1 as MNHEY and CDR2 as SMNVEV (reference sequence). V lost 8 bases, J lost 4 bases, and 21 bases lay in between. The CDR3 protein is CASQVSGLVGYNEQFF. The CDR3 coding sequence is TGTGCCAGCCAAGTTTCAGGGCTAGTAGGGTACAATGAGCAGTTCTTC.

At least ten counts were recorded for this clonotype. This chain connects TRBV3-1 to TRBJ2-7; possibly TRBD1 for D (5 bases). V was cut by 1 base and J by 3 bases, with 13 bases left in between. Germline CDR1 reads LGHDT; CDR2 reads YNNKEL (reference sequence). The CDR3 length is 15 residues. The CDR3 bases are TGTGCCAGCAGCCAAGTGGGTGACAGCCACTACGAGCAGTACTTC. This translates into CASSQVGDSHYEQYF.

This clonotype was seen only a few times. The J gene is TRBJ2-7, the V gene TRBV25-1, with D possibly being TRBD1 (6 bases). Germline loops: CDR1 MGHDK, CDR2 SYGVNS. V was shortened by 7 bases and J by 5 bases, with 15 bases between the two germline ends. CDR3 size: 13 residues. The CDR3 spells CASKKGEIDEQYF. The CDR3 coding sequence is TGTGCCAGCAAAAAGGGGGAAATCGACGAGCAGTACTTC.

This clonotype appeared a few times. CDR3 sequence reads: CANRLAGGLPDTQYF. Written as DNA, the CDR3 is TGTGCCAACCGACTAGCGGGAGGGCTGCCAGATACGCAGTATTTT. The chain uses TRBV10-3 and TRBJ2-3; 14 bases match TRBD2. This CDR3 spans 15 amino acids. V was clipped by 10 bases and J by 4 bases; unmatched bases: 7. Germline CDR1 reads ENHRY; CDR2 reads SYGVKD.

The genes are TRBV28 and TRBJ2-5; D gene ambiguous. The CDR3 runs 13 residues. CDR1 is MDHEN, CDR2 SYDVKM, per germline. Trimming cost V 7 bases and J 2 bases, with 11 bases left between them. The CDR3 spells CASKRPIQETQYF. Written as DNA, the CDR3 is TGTGCCAGCAAACGGCCGATTCAAGAGACCCAGTACTTC.

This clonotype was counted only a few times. The CDR3 loop is CASRGLAQHF. Written as DNA, the CDR3 is TGTGCCAGCAGAGGATTGGCCCAGCATTTT. This chain joins TRBV2 and TRBJ1-5; D not certain. The CDR3 has 10 residues. Looked up from germline, CDR1 is SNHLY and CDR2 is FYNNEI. V gave up 6 bases and J gave up 11 bases, with 8 bases separating them.

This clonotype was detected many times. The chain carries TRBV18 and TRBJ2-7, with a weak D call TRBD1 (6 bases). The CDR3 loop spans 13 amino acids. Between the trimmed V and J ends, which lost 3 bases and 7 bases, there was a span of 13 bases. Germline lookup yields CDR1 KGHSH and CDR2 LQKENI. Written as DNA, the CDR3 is TGTGCCAGCTCACCGGCGAGGGGGTTGGAGCAGTACTTC. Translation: CASSPARGLEQYF.

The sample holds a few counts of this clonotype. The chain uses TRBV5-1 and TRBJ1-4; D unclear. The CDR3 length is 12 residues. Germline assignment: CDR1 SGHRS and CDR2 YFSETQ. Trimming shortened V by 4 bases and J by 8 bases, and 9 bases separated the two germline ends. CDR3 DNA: TGCGCCAGCAGCATGGATCGGGAAAAACTGTTTTTT. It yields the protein CASSMDREKLFF.

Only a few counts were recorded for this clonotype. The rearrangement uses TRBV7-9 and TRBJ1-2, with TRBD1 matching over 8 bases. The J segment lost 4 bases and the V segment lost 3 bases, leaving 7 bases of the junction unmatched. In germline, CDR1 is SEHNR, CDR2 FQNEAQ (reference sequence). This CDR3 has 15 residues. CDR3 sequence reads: CASSLGQASVYGYTF. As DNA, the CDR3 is TGTGCCAGCAGCTTGGGACAGGCCTCCGTCTATGGCTACACCTTC.

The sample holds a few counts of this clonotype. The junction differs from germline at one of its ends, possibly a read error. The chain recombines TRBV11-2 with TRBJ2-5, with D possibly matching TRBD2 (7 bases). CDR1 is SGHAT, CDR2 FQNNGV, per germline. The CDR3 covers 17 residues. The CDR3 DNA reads TGCGCCAGCAGCCAACCCTCCCCCGGGGGGCGGTCCAGAACCCAGTACTTC. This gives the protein CASSQPSPGGRSRTQYF.

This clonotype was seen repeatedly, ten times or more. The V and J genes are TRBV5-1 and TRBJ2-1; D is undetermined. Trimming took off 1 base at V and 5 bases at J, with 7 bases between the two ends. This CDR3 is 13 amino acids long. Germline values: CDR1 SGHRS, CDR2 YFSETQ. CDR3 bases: TGCGCCAGCAGCTTGATGGCCGACAATGAGCAGTTCTTC. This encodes CASSLMADNEQFF.

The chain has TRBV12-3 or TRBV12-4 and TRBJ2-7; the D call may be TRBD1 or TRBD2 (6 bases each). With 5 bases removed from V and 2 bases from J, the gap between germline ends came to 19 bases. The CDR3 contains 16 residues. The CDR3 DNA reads TGTGCCAGCAGTCTCCAAGTAGGGGGGACACCCTACGAGCAGTACTTC. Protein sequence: CASSLQVGGTPYEQYF.

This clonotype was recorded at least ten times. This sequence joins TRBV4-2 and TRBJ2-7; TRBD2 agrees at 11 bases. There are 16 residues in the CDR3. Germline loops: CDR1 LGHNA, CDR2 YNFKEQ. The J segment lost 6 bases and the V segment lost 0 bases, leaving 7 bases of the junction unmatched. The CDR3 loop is CASSQDGLAGGLEQYF. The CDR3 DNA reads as TGTGCCAGCAGCCAAGATGGGCTAGCGGGAGGTCTCGAGCAGTACTTC.

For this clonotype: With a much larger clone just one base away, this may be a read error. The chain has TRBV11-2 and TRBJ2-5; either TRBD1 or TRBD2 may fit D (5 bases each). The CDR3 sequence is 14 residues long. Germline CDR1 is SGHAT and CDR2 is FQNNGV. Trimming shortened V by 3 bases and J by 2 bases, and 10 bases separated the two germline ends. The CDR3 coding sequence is TGTGCCAGCAGCTTCCAGGGCGGGCAAGAGACCCAGTACTTC. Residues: CASSFQGGQETQYF.

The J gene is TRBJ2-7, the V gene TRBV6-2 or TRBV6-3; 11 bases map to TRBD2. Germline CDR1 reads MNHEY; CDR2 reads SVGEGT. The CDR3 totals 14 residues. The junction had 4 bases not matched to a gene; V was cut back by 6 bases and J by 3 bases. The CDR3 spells CASRTSGRFYEQYF. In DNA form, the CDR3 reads TGTGCCAGCAGAACTAGCGGGAGATTCTACGAGCAGTACTTC.

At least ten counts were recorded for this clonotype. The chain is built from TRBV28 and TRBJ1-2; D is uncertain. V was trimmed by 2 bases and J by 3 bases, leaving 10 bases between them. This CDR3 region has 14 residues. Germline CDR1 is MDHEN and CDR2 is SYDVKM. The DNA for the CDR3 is TGTGCCAGCAGTTTAGAATGGGCAGACTATGGCTACACCTTC. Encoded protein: CASSLEWADYGYTF.

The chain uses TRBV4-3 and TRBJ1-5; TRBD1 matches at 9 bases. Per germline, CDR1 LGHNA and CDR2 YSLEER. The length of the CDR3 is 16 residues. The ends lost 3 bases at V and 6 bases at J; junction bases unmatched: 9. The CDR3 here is CASSHVIGTGPQPQHF. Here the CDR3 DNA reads TGCGCCAGCAGCCATGTGATCGGGACAGGGCCTCAGCCCCAGCATTTT.

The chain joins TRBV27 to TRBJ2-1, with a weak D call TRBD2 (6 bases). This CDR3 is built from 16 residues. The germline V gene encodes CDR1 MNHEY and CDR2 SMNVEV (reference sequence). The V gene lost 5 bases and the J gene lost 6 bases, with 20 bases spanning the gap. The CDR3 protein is CASSPRADYLLNEQFF. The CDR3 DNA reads TGTGCCAGCAGTCCACGAGCGGACTACTTGCTCAATGAGCAGTTCTTC.